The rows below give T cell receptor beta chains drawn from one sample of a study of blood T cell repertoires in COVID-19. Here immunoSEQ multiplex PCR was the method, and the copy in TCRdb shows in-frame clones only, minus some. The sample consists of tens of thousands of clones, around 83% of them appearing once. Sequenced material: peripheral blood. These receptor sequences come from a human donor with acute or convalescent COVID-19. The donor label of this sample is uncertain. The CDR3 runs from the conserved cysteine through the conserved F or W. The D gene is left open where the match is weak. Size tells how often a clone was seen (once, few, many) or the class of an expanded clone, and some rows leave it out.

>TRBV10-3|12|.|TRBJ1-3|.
TGTGCCACCGAGGGCTCTGGAAACACCATATATTTT
CATEGSGNTIYF
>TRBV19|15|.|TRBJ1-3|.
TGTGCCAGTAGTATAGGGGGAGGATCTGGAAACACCATATATTTT
CASSIGGGSGNTIYF
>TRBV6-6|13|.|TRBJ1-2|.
TGTGCCAGCAGTTACTTGGGAGATTATGGCTACACCTTC
CASSYLGDYGYTF
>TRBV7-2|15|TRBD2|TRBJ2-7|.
TGTGCCAGCAGCTTAGGAGCGGGGGGATCCTACGAGCAGTACTTC
CASSLGAGGSYEQYF
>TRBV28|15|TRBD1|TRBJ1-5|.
TGTGCCAGCAGGTTTGGCCGAAGGGGGCATCAGCCCCAGCATTTT
CASRFGRRGHQPQHF
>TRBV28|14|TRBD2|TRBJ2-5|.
TGTGCCAGCCTCCCGGGGACTACACAAGAGACCCAGTACTTC
CASLPGTTQETQYF
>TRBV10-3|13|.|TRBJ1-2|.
TGTGCCATCAGTGAGGGGCAGCCTTATGGCTACACCTTC
CAISEGQPYGYTF
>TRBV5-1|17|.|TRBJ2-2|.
TGCGCCAGCAGCTTGACAGGAATGAACGCGAACACCGGGGAGCTGTTTTTT
CASSLTGMNANTGELFF
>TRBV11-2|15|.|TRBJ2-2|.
TGTGCCAGCAGCTTCGCACTAGCAAACACCGGGGAGCTGTTTTTT
CASSFALANTGELFF
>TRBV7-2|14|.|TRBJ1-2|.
TGTGCCAGCAGCCATGAACAGGGAATGAGGGGCTACACCTTC
CASSHEQGMRGYTF
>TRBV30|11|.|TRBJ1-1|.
TGTGCCTGGACGGGGGGGTTAAGAGCTTTCTTT
CAWTGGLRAFF
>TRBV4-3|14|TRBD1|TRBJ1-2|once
TGCGCCAGCAGCCAAGCGGAGACAGGGTCTGGCTACACCTTC
CASSQAETGSGYTF
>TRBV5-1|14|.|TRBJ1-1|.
TGCGCCAGCAGCGCCACAGGGCAATACACTGAAGCTTTCTTT
CASSATGQYTEAFF
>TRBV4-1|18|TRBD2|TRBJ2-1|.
TGCGCCAGCAGCCAAGTTAGGATGAGCGGGGCGGTTCGGAATGAGCAGTTCTTC
CASSQVRMSGAVRNEQFF
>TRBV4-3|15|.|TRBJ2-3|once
TGCGCCAGCAGCCAGGCTGGCGGGACGGTAGATACGCAGTATTTT
CASSQAGGTVDTQYF
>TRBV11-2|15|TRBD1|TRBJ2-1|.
TGTGCCAGCAGCTTAGGACAGGGCACCTACAATGAGCAGTTCTTC
CASSLGQGTYNEQFF
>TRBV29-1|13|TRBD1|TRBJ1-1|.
TGCAGCGTTGGGGTGACAGGGCGGGGTGAAGCTTTCTTT
CSVGVTGRGEAFF
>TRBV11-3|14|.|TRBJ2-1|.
TGTGCCAGCGCGTCCGGACAATCGTTGCGTGAGCAGTTCTTC
CASASGQSLREQFF
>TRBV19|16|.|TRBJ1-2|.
TGTGCCAGTAGTATAGGGCCAGGGGACGTTCTCTATGGCTACACCTTC
CASSIGPGDVLYGYTF
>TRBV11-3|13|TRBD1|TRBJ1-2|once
TGTGCCAGCAGCTTGACAGGGTTAAGTGGCTACACCTTC
CASSLTGLSGYTF
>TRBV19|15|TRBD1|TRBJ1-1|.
TGTGCCAGTAGTGATAAACCTCCCCGGACAGGGGAAGCTTTCTTT
CASSDKPPRTGEAFF
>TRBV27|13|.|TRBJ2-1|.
TGTGCCAGCAGTCTGACGCGGGTCTATGAGCAGTTCTTC
CASSLTRVYEQFF
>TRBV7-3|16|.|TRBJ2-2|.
TGTGCCAGCAGCTTAAACGGTTGGGGCGACACCGGGGAGCTGTTTTTT
CASSLNGWGDTGELFF
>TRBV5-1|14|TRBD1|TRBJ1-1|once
TGCGCCAGCAGCACACAGGGGTTGGTCACTGAAGCTTTCTTT
CASSTQGLVTEAFF
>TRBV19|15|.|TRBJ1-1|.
TGTGCCAGTAGTATTACAGGAGGGCTTGGAACTGAAGCTTTCTTT
CASSITGGLGTEAFF
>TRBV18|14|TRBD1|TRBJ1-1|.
TGTGCCAGCTCACCGACAGGGTCGAACACTGAAGCTTTCTTT
CASSPTGSNTEAFF
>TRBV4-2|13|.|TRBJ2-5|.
TGTGCCAGCAGCCAAGAATCCGGGAAGACCCAGTACTTC
CASSQESGKTQYF
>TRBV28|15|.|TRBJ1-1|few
TGTGCCAGCAGCCTTCAGGGCCCTCTGAACACTGAAGCTTTCTTT
CASSLQGPLNTEAFF
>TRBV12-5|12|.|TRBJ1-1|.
TGTGCTAGTGCGAGGGAGAACACTGAAGCTTTCTTT
CASARENTEAFF
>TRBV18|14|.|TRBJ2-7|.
TGTGCCAGCTCACCACAAGGGGTGAAGGGCGAGCAGTACTTC
CASSPQGVKGEQYF
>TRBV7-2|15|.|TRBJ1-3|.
TGTGCCAGCAGCTTGGGAGCACCCTCTGGAAACACCATATATTTT
CASSLGAPSGNTIYF
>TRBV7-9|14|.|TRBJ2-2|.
TGTGCCAGCAGCTTAGGTCTAACCACCGGGGAGCTGTTTTTT
CASSLGLTTGELFF
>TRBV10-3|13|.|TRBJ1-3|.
TGTGCCACCCTTTTGAGCTCTGGAAACACCATATATTTT
CATLLSSGNTIYF
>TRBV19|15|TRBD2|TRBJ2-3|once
TGTGCCAGTAGTCTTGTAGCGGGAGGGACAGATACGCAGTATTTT
CASSLVAGGTDTQYF
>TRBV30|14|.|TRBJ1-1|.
TGTGCCTGGACCCACCGGAGCATGAACACTGAAGCTTTCTTT
CAWTHRSMNTEAFF
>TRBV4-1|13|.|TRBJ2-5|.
TGCGCCGGCGCCAGGAGGGTCCAAGAGACCCAGTACTTC
CAGARRVQETQYF
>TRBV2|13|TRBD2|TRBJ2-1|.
TGTGCCACCGCTCGGGGGGAGTACAATGAGCAGTTCTTC
CATARGEYNEQFF
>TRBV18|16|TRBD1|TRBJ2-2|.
TGTGCCAGCTCACCAGGACAGGGGGCGAACACCGGGGAGCTGTTTTTT
CASSPGQGANTGELFF
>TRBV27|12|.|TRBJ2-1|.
TGTGCCAGCAACGGTCCCGACAATGAGCAGTTCTTC
CASNGPDNEQFF
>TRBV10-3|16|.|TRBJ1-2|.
.
CAISHDPSVAGDGYTF
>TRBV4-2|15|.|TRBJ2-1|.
TGTGCCAGCAGCTTAGCGCTAGCGTCGGACAATGAGCAGTTCTTC
CASSLALASDNEQFF
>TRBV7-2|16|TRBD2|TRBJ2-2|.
TGTGCCAGCAGCTCCCCCGCGACTAGCGGCGTGGGGGAGCTGTTTTTT
CASSSPATSGVGELFF
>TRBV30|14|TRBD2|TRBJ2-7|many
TGTGCCAGTAAAGGACTAGCGGGCCAATACGAGCAGTACTTC
CASKGLAGQYEQYF
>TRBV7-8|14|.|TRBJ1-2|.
TGTGCCAGCAGCTTAGTCCGGGCAGGGGATGGCTACACCTTC
CASSLVRAGDGYTF
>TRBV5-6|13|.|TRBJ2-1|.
TGTGCCAGCAGCCAGGGGACGTTGTTGGAGCAGTTCTTC
CASSQGTLLEQFF